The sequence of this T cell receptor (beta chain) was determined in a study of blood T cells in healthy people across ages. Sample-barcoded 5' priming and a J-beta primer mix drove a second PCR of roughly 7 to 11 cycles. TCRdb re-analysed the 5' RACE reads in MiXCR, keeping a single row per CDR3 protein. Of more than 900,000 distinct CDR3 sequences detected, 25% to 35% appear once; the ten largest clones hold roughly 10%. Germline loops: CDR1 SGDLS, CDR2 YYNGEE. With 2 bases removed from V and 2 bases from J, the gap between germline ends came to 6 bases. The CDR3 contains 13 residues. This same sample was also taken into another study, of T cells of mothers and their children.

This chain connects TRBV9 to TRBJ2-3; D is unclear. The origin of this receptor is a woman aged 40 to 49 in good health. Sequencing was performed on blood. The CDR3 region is CASSVTPTDTQYF. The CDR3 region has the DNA TGTGCCAGCAGCGTGACCCCCACAGATACGCAGTATTTT.